Presented here are 18 T cell receptor beta chains from one specimen sequenced in a study of shared clonotypes between healthy human individuals. The method was immunoSEQ multiplex PCR; TCRdb's version includes in-frame clones alone and lacks a portion of them. The sample lists approximately 320,000 clones; over 75% were seen once. Sequenced sample: memory CD8+ T cells sorted from blood. The subset is: CD45RO+ cells pooled with CCR7-negative TemRA cells. The receptors originated from a man between 18 and 35 years old in good health.

For this clone: An end of the junction differs from the germline gene, which may be a read error. V is TRBV7-2 and J is TRBJ2-1; D unresolved. Germline CDR1 is SGHTA and CDR2 is FQGNSA. CDR3 length: 11 amino acids. The CDR3 DNA reads as TGTGCCAGCAGCCCCTATAATGAGCAGTTCTTC. Its protein product is CASSPYNEQFF. Together with reference TRBV7-2 and TRBJ2-1, the CDR3 gives the full variable domain: GAGVSQSPSNKVTEKGKDVELRCDPISGHTALYWYRQSLGQGLEFLIYFQGNSAPDKSGLPSDRFSAERTGGSVSTLTIQRTQQEDSAVYLCASSPYNEQFFGPGTRLTVL.

The V gene is TRBV4-1, the J gene TRBJ1-3, with unresolved D. Trimming took off 3 bases at V and 1 base at J, with 13 bases between the two ends. The CDR3 runs to 16 residues. Per the germline V gene, CDR1 is MGHRA and CDR2 is YSYEKL. The DNA of the CDR3 is TGCGCCAGCAGCCAGCGAAAGCTCCAGTCTGGAAACACCATATATTTT. Protein: CASSQRKLQSGNTIYF.

The table lists this clone with a few counts. This chain joins TRBV10-2 and TRBJ2-5; no clear D gene. V lost 6 bases and J lost 4, with 12 bases in between. This CDR3 is built from 13 residues. Germline CDR1 WSHSY, CDR2 SAAADI. The CDR3 is CASRSDGGETQYF. CDR3 sequence (DNA): TGCGCCAGCAGATCCGACGGTGGAGAGACCCAGTACTTC.

The rearrangement uses TRBV5-6 and TRBJ2-1; D tentatively reads TRBD1 or TRBD2 (5 bases each). V was clipped by 3 bases and J by 3 bases, with 10 bases between them. The CDR3 runs 14 residues. Germline V lookup: CDR1 SGHDT, CDR2 YYEEEE. The CDR3 protein is CASSSGTFYNEQFF. As DNA, the CDR3 is TGTGCCAGCAGCTCCGGGACGTTCTACAATGAGCAGTTCTTC.

CDR3 residues: CASSELVESQETQYF. The CDR3 DNA follows: TGTGCCAGCAGTGAATTGGTGGAATCGCAAGAGACCCAGTACTTC. The chain carries TRBV6-1 and TRBJ2-5, with unresolved D. V lost 2 bases and J 2 bases, leaving 12 bases between the germline ends. Germline V gives CDR1 MNHNS, CDR2 SASEGT. CDR3 length: 15 residues.

V usage is TRBV6-6 and J usage is TRBJ2-7; D uncertain. The germline gives CDR1 MNHNY, CDR2 SVGAGI (reference sequence). V was trimmed by 5 bases and J by 3 bases, leaving 14 bases between them. The CDR3 contains 14 residues. CDR3 nucleotides: TGTGCCAGCAGTCCTGCTGCAGCTTACTACGAGCAGTACTTC. Translating it yields CASSPAAAYYEQYF.

V usage is TRBV4-1 and J usage is TRBJ1-2, with D perhaps TRBD1 (5 bases). Germline loops: CDR1 MGHRA, CDR2 YSYEKL. The ends were cut back, 5 bases at V and 2 bases at J, with 15 bases in the middle. This CDR3 has 15 amino acids. In DNA, the CDR3 is TGCGCCAGCAGCTCCCGGGACCCTTCAAACTATGGCTACACCTTC. Its protein product is CASSSRDPSNYGYTF.

The V call is TRBV6-6, the J call TRBJ1-6; 8 bases agree with TRBD1. The CDR3 runs to 16 residues. The V gene's germline CDR1 is MNHNY and CDR2 SVGAGI (reference sequence). The V gene end was trimmed by 7 bases and the J gene end by 10 bases; junction bases not matched to a gene: 15. CDR3 DNA sequence: TGTGCCAGCATCAGGGGGCGAGGGGAAATGGGGTCACCCCTCCACTTT. This sequence encodes CASIRGRGEMGSPLHF.

The chain has TRBV27 and TRBJ2-7; D possibly corresponds to TRBD2 (6 bases). Looked up from germline, CDR1 is MNHEY and CDR2 is SMNVEV (reference sequence). With 1 base removed from V and 4 bases from J, the gap between germline ends came to 11 bases. This CDR3 region has 14 residues. In DNA form, the CDR3 reads TGTGCCAGCAGTTTATGGGGCGGGAATTACGAGCAGTACTTC. Translated, it gives CASSLWGGNYEQYF.

V usage is TRBV27 and J usage is TRBJ1-2; 8 bases fit TRBD1. The CDR3 is 14 residues long. J was trimmed by 5 bases and V by 3 bases; bases with no gene match: 5. Germline loops: CDR1 MNHEY, CDR2 SMNVEV (reference sequence). The CDR3 DNA is TGTGCCAGCAGTTTGGCAGGGGGCTCGTATGGCTACACCTTC. It is translated as CASSLAGGSYGYTF.

This clone was counted a single time. The chain employs TRBV6-1 and TRBJ2-7; tentatively, D is TRBD2 (6 bases). Germline V CDR1 and CDR2: MNHNS, SASEGT. The CDR3 is made up of 14 amino acids. V lost 4 bases, J lost 1 base, and 11 bases lay in between. The CDR3 reads CASSVRDSSYEQYF. The CDR3 DNA sequence: TGTGCCAGCAGTGTCCGGGACTCATCCTACGAGCAGTACTTC.

V gene TRBV6-6 combines with J gene TRBJ2-7, with a weak D call TRBD1 (5 bases). The ends were cut back, 0 bases at V and 2 bases at J, with 8 bases in the middle. The CDR3 contains 14 residues. Germline CDR1 and CDR2: MNHNY and SVGAGI (reference sequence). DNA of the CDR3: TGTGCCAGCAGTTACTCCCAGGACACCTACGAGCAGTACTTC. It yields the protein CASSYSQDTYEQYF.

This chain connects TRBV4-3 to TRBJ2-5; TRBD2 aligns across 11 bases. CDR1 is LGHNA and CDR2 is YSLEER in the germline V gene. This CDR3 is 16 amino acids long. The V and J ends lost 4 bases and 3 bases, in that order; junction bases with no gene match: 7. CDR3 DNA: TGCGCCAGCAGCCGGTTACTAGCGGGAGAAAAAGAGACCCAGTACTTC. It is translated as CASSRLLAGEKETQYF.

The chain has TRBV10-1 and TRBJ2-3; D perhaps matches TRBD1 (6 bases). V gave up 3 bases and J gave up 8 bases, with 27 bases separating them. Looked up from germline, CDR1 is WNHNN and CDR2 is SYGVQD (reference sequence). This CDR3 region has 18 residues. CDR3 bases: TGCGCCAGCAGTGATTATTATTTCGAGGACAGCCCCTTGGGTACGCAGTATTTT. Its protein is CASSDYYFEDSPLGTQYF.

This chain uses TRBV4-1 with TRBJ2-7; 9 bases are shared with TRBD2. Trimming took 0 bases from V and 1 from J; bases not matched to a gene: 7. The CDR3 has 17 amino acids. CDR1 is MGHRA and CDR2 is YSYEKL in the germline V gene. CDR3 bases: TGCGCCAGCAGCCAAGATCCCAGCGGGGGGCCGTCCTACGAGCAGTACTTC. Its protein is CASSQDPSGGPSYEQYF.

The V call is TRBV9, the J call TRBJ2-3, with D perhaps matching TRBD1 (5 bases). Germline lookup yields CDR1 SGDLS and CDR2 YYNGEE. The V end was cut by 0 bases, the J end by 2 bases, with 16 bases between. This CDR3 has 17 residues. The CDR3 region is CASSVDQGEGVTDTQYF. DNA for the CDR3: TGTGCCAGCAGCGTAGACCAAGGGGAAGGGGTCACAGATACGCAGTATTTT.

The V gene is TRBV4-1, the J gene TRBJ2-1; perhaps D is TRBD1 or TRBD2 (5 bases each). Germline CDR1 MGHRA, CDR2 YSYEKL. V was trimmed by 1 base and J by 9 bases, leaving 7 bases between them. CDR3 length: 12 amino acids. CDR3: CASSQGDPEQFF. The CDR3 DNA follows: TGCGCCAGCAGCCAAGGGGACCCTGAGCAGTTCTTC.

This clone was detected only once. This chain uses TRBV10-2 with TRBJ2-7, with 7 bases aligning to TRBD1. The germline CDR1 and CDR2 sequences are WSHSY and SAAADI. The CDR3 is 13 residues long. Losses at the gene ends were 6 bases for V and 4 bases for J; bases not matched to a gene: 6. CDR3 amino acids: CASSVGTVYEQYF. As DNA, the CDR3 is TGCGCCAGCAGCGTAGGGACAGTTTACGAGCAGTACTTC.